The clone carrying this TCR beta chain was counted a few times. The data were produced by immunoSEQ multiplex PCR, yet TCRdb's version contains in-frame clones alone and is incomplete. The sample has approximately 40,000 clones, less than 95% seen once. Described time point: new active TB diagnosis, blood taken before or within 7 days of starting treatment. Included patients were adults of at least 18, HIV-seronegative, South African. On average around 100,000 T cells per donor were immunosequenced. These data are taken from a study of T cells in tuberculosis. Study at large: CD1B tetramers identified T cells specific for mycobacterial lipid GMM.

Trimming removed 2 bases from V and 7 bases from J, with 15 bases in between. The CDR3 length is 16 residues. Per germline, CDR1 SEHNR and CDR2 FQNEAQ (reference sequence). V gene TRBV7-9 combines with J gene TRBJ1-6; D possibly corresponds to TRBD1 (6 bases). The clonotype comes from an adult with tuberculosis. Sequences were derived from PBMCs, sampled at tuberculosis diagnosis. The CDR3 DNA is TGTGCCAGCAGCTTATCCGCCGGGGGGCAGAATTCACCCCTCCACTTT. As protein: CASSLSAGGQNSPLHF.